This is a list of T cell receptor beta chains from one sample in a study of T cell changes during pregnancy in multiple sclerosis. Generated by immunoSEQ multiplex PCR, the TCRdb table keeps only in-frame clones and is missing some. The data hold about 60,000 clones, with around 92% observed a single time. Sample: peripheral blood, taken in the first trimester of pregnancy. Source of these receptors: a female donor with multiple sclerosis, enrolled in a pregnancy study. Each CDR3 is given with its conserved first and last residue. A D gene is named only where the DNA matches it firmly. The size of a clone is reported for some rows only, either as once, few or many, or as a class for expanded clones.

clone_size: .
d_call: .
v_call: TRBV4-1
j_call: TRBJ1-5
cdr3_aa: CASSEGQYNQPQHF
cdr3_nt: TGCGCCAGCAGCGAAGGACAGTACAATCAGCCCCAGCATTTT

clone_size: .
d_call: .
v_call: TRBV7-3
j_call: TRBJ2-5
cdr3_aa: CASSLTGGFGETQYF
cdr3_nt: TGTGCCAGCAGCTTAACGGGGGGATTTGGAGAGACCCAGTACTTC

clone_size: .
d_call: .
v_call: TRBV18
j_call: TRBJ1-1
cdr3_aa: CASSLGNPGTEAFF
cdr3_nt: TGTGCCAGCTCACTTGGGAATCCGGGAACTGAAGCTTTCTTT

clone_size: .
d_call: .
v_call: TRBV25-1
j_call: TRBJ1-2
cdr3_aa: CASSNTGFYGYTF
cdr3_nt: TGTGCCAGCAGTAACACAGGGTTCTATGGCTACACCTTC

clone_size: .
d_call: .
v_call: TRBV9
j_call: TRBJ2-7
cdr3_aa: CASSVRDTAYEQYF
cdr3_nt: TGTGCCAGCAGCGTACGGGACACGGCCTACGAGCAGTACTTC

clone_size: .
d_call: .
v_call: TRBV9
j_call: TRBJ2-1
cdr3_aa: CASSLTGRSSYNEQFF
cdr3_nt: TGTGCCAGCAGCCTGACAGGCCGGAGCTCCTACAATGAGCAGTTCTTC

clone_size: .
d_call: TRBD2
v_call: TRBV5-4
j_call: TRBJ2-7
cdr3_aa: CASSLGASGGLPREQYF
cdr3_nt: TGTGCCAGCAGCTTGGGGGCTAGCGGGGGGCTCCCGCGGGAGCAGTACTTC

clone_size: .
d_call: TRBD1
v_call: TRBV13
j_call: TRBJ1-1
cdr3_aa: CASSFDRGETEAFF
cdr3_nt: TGTGCCAGCAGCTTCGACAGGGGGGAAACTGAAGCTTTCTTT

clone_size: .
d_call: .
v_call: TRBV7-2
j_call: TRBJ1-3
cdr3_aa: CASSLAGGPSGNTIYF
cdr3_nt: TGTGCCAGCAGCTTAGCGGGCGGGCCTTCTGGAAACACCATATATTTT

clone_size: .
d_call: .
v_call: TRBV18
j_call: TRBJ1-2
cdr3_aa: CASSPDSNTNYGYTF
cdr3_nt: TGTGCCAGCTCACCGGACAGCAATACTAACTATGGCTACACCTTC

clone_size: .
d_call: .
v_call: TRBV7-2
j_call: TRBJ2-3
cdr3_aa: CASSYPGFADTQYF
cdr3_nt: TGTGCCAGCAGCTACCCAGGGTTCGCAGATACGCAGTATTTT

clone_size: few
d_call: .
v_call: TRBV7-9
j_call: TRBJ1-1
cdr3_aa: CASGGAGALTEAFF
cdr3_nt: TGTGCCAGCGGAGGAGCGGGGGCCCTTACTGAAGCTTTCTTT

clone_size: .
d_call: TRBD1
v_call: TRBV5-6
j_call: TRBJ1-2
cdr3_aa: CASSFLLQGANYGYTF
cdr3_nt: TGTGCCAGCAGCTTTTTATTACAGGGGGCGAACTATGGCTACACCTTC

clone_size: .
d_call: TRBD2
v_call: TRBV6-4
j_call: TRBJ2-3
cdr3_aa: CASRAGGAGDTQYF
cdr3_nt: TGTGCCAGCAGGGCCGGGGGGGCCGGGGATACGCAGTATTTT

clone_size: .
d_call: TRBD2
v_call: TRBV7-3
j_call: TRBJ2-4
cdr3_aa: CASSPPGGNIQYF
cdr3_nt: TGTGCCAGCAGCCCACCGGGAGGAAACATTCAGTACTTC

clone_size: .
d_call: TRBD2
v_call: TRBV30
j_call: TRBJ2-7
cdr3_aa: CAWASGGLSYEQYF
cdr3_nt: TGTGCCTGGGCTAGCGGGGGCCTCTCCTACGAGCAGTACTTC

clone_size: .
d_call: .
v_call: TRBV30
j_call: TRBJ2-3
cdr3_aa: CAWSTGADTQYF
cdr3_nt: TGTGCCTGGAGTACGGGAGCAGATACGCAGTATTTT

clone_size: .
d_call: TRBD1
v_call: TRBV7-9
j_call: TRBJ1-5
cdr3_aa: CASSLGTGARQPQHF
cdr3_nt: TGTGCCAGCAGCTTGGGGACAGGGGCACGGCAGCCCCAGCATTTT

clone_size: .
d_call: TRBD2
v_call: TRBV9
j_call: TRBJ2-3
cdr3_aa: CASSGLAGGTDTQYF
cdr3_nt: TGTGCCAGCTCCGGACTAGCGGGCGGCACAGATACGCAGTATTTT

clone_size: .
d_call: TRBD2
v_call: TRBV27
j_call: TRBJ2-1
cdr3_aa: CASSFGTGGRNEQFF
cdr3_nt: TGTGCCAGCAGTTTCGGAACGGGGGGGCGTAATGAGCAGTTCTTC

clone_size: .
d_call: .
v_call: TRBV11-2
j_call: TRBJ2-5
cdr3_aa: CASTGGETQYF
cdr3_nt: TGTGCCAGCACCGGAGGGGAGACCCAGTACTTC

clone_size: .
d_call: .
v_call: TRBV4-1
j_call: TRBJ1-1
cdr3_aa: CASSQVLFYPRYSNTEAFF
cdr3_nt: TGCGCCAGCAGCCAAGTCCTTTTCTATCCAAGATATTCGAACACTGAAGCTTTCTTT

clone_size: .
d_call: .
v_call: TRBV7-9
j_call: TRBJ1-2
cdr3_aa: CASSPAREYGYTF
cdr3_nt: TGTGCCAGCAGCCCCGCCCGGGAGTATGGCTACACCTTC

clone_size: .
d_call: TRBD2
v_call: TRBV6-5
j_call: TRBJ2-2
cdr3_aa: CASFWGSGGSGELFF
cdr3_nt: TGTGCCAGCTTCTGGGGCAGCGGGGGTTCCGGGGAGCTGTTTTTT

clone_size: .
d_call: .
v_call: TRBV7-2
j_call: TRBJ2-3
cdr3_aa: CASSLAGSTDTQYF
cdr3_nt: TGTGCCAGCAGCTTAGCTGGCAGCACAGATACGCAGTATTTT

clone_size: once
d_call: .
v_call: TRBV7-2
j_call: TRBJ1-5
cdr3_aa: CASSPRDRKDQPQHF
cdr3_nt: TGTGCCAGCAGCCCCCGAGACAGGAAGGATCAGCCCCAGCATTTT

clone_size: .
d_call: TRBD1
v_call: TRBV19
j_call: TRBJ1-5
cdr3_aa: CASSHRGEGTQPQHF
cdr3_nt: TGTGCCAGTAGTCACAGGGGGGAGGGAACTCAGCCCCAGCATTTT

clone_size: once
d_call: TRBD1
v_call: TRBV18
j_call: TRBJ1-1
cdr3_aa: CASSPGQGNTEAFF
cdr3_nt: TGTGCCAGCTCCCCTGGACAGGGGAACACTGAAGCTTTCTTT